Listed below are T cell receptor beta chains from one sample, sequenced in a study of prognosis after radiotherapy for stage I lung cancer. Via MiXCR, TCRdb re-called the multiplex PCR reads, giving one row per CDR3 protein. The table records around 23,000 distinct CDR3 sequences, around 45% of them present only once. Sample: PBMCs, taken before or after stereotactic body radiation therapy (not recorded which). These receptors all stem from a donor over 45 with non-small cell lung cancer. CDR3s include the opening cysteine and the closing phenylalanine or tryptophan. The D gene is left open where the match is weak. Clone size is shown for a subset of rows, as once, few, many or a class of expanded clone.

clone_size	v_call	d_call	j_call	cdr3_aa	cdr3_nt
many	TRBV11-3	TRBD2	TRBJ2-7	CASSPGTNTYEQYF	TGTGCCAGCAGCCCCGGGACTAACACCTACGAGCAGTACTTC
NA	TRBV2	NA	TRBJ1-6	CASIQTPGTVGSTLHF	TGTGCCAGCATCCAAACCCCAGGGACGGTGGGCTCAACCCTCCACTTT
many	TRBV20-1	TRBD1	TRBJ2-1	CSATGQGDEQFF	TGCAGTGCGACCGGGCAGGGGGATGAGCAGTTCTTC
many	TRBV12-3/TRBV12-4	NA	TRBJ2-6	CASSFDRILSGANVLTF	TGTGCCAGCAGTTTCGACAGGATTCTCTCTGGGGCCAACGTCCTGACTTTC
many	TRBV13	NA	TRBJ1-2	CASVVGPGFGYTF	TGTGCCAGCGTGGTCGGCCCAGGATTTGGCTACACCTTC
many	TRBV29-1	NA	TRBJ1-2	CSGGDTHYGYTF	TGCAGCGGGGGGGACACCCACTATGGCTACACCTTC
NA	TRBV6-1	NA	TRBJ1-5	CASRGAQTNQPQHF	TGTGCCAGCAGGGGGGCACAGACCAATCAGCCCCAGCATTTT
many	TRBV5-1	TRBD1	TRBJ2-2	CASSRGQANTGELFF	TGCGCCAGCAGCCGTGGACAGGCAAACACCGGGGAGCTGTTTTTT
NA	TRBV12-3/TRBV12-4	NA	TRBJ2-2	CASTPQHYTGELFF	TGTGCCAGCACCCCTCAACACTACACCGGGGAGCTGTTTTTT
NA	TRBV19	TRBD1	TRBJ2-5	CASSMSDRAQETQYF	TGTGCCAGTAGTATGTCGGACAGGGCGCAAGAGACCCAGTACTTC
NA	TRBV11-3	TRBD2	TRBJ2-7	CASSSLPGLAGGLSSYEQYF	TGTGCCAGCAGCTCTCTTCCGGGACTAGCGGGAGGGCTGAGCTCCTACGAGCAGTACTTC
NA	TRBV30	NA	TRBJ1-1	CAWIGNTEAFF	TGTGCCTGGATAGGGAACACTGAAGCTTTCTTT
NA	TRBV7-9	TRBD2	TRBJ2-1	CASSPSGRANNEQFF	TGTGCCAGCAGCCCTAGCGGGAGGGCCAACAATGAGCAGTTCTTC
NA	TRBV7-7	TRBD1	TRBJ2-7	CASSLEQGSYEQYF	TGTGCTAGCAGCTTAGAACAGGGGTCCTACGAGCAGTACTTC
many	TRBV19	NA	TRBJ2-5	CASSNLQGGQETQYF	TGTGCCAGTAGTAACCTCCAAGGGGGCCAAGAGACCCAGTACTTC
NA	TRBV19	TRBD1	TRBJ2-7	CASSIGGQGYEHYF	TGTGCCAGTAGTATAGGGGGACAGGGTTACGAGCATTACTTC
many	TRBV6-2/TRBV6-3	NA	TRBJ1-5	CASSCQGRQPQHF	TGTGCCAGCAGTTGCCAGGGCCGGCAGCCCCAGCATTTT
NA	TRBV25-1	NA	TRBJ1-2	CASSEAGITSNYGYTF	TGTGCCAGCAGTGAAGCAGGGATAACCTCTAACTATGGCTACACCTTC
many	TRBV2	NA	TRBJ2-5	CASSEYYQETQYF	TGTGCCAGCAGTGAATACTACCAAGAGACCCAGTACTTC